This entry features one T cell receptor beta chain sequence. Its matching antigen is unknown. The source of the sample is a study of T cell repertoires in cytomegalovirus infection. As for the study in general: CMV infection plus the matching HLA type was flagged by public TCR beta signatures. Findings of the study overall: The study identified carriers of CMV plus the relevant HLA from cumulative public TCR beta family frequency.

The junction had 6 bases not matched to a gene; V was cut back by 4 bases and J by 7 bases. Germline CDR1 LNHDA, CDR2 SQIVND (reference sequence). This CDR3 spans 13 amino acids. TCRdb redid the calling of the reads with MiXCR, one entry per CDR3 protein. The sample includes more than 150,000 distinct CDR3 sequences, roughly 20% of them seen just once. The sequence was obtained from a human donor in good health (CMV status not recorded). Some clones in this sample may be carry-over from other donors' samples. This chain uses TRBV19 with TRBJ1-1; 7 bases line up with TRBD1. Material for sequencing was PBMCs. For the CDR3, the DNA is TGTGCCAGTAGTACCCCGGGACAGATTGAAGCTTTCTTT. This translates into CASSTPGQIEAFF. The full variable domain, completed using reference TRBV19 and TRBJ1-1, is DGGITQSPKYLFRKEGQNVTLSCEQNLNHDAMYWYRQDPGQGLRLIYYSQIVNDFQKGDIAEGYSVSREKKESFPLTVTSAQKNPTAFYLCASSTPGQIEAFFGQGTRLTVV.